Below, 29 T cell receptor beta chains from the same sample are listed, as sequenced in a study of blood T cell repertoires in COVID-19. Profiling relied on immunoSEQ multiplex PCR, and the TCRdb table lists in-frame clones only, not all of them. The data contain around 240,000 clones, approximately 85% of them singletons. The specimen was PBMCs or T cells enriched from blood (not recorded which). The receptors shown here come from a woman aged 50 to 65 who had recovered from COVID-19.

This chain uses TRBV19 with TRBJ2-1; maybe TRBD2 (6 bases). This CDR3 comprises 16 residues. Germline V CDR1 and CDR2: LNHDA, SQIVND (reference sequence). V lost 5 bases and J lost 0, with 14 bases in between. The CDR3 coding sequence is TGTGCCAGTAGTGCCCCCGGGCGGGGCTCCTACAATGAGCAGTTCTTC. This sequence encodes CASSAPGRGSYNEQFF.

In this sample, this clone turned up a few times. This chain uses TRBV3-1 (or the pseudogene TRBV3-2) with TRBJ2-5; 13 bases line up with TRBD2. The CDR3 consists of 16 residues. Germline lookup yields CDR1 LGHDT and CDR2 YNNKEL (reference sequence). With 7 bases clipped from V and 5 bases from J, the junction kept 10 bases outside the gene matches. The CDR3 DNA reads TGTGCCAGCAACAAAAGGACTAGCGGGAGTACTGAGACCCAGTACTTC. It yields the protein CASNKRTSGSTETQYF.

A single count supports this clone. The CDR3 protein is CSDRGRMNTEAFF. CDR3 in DNA: TGCAGCGACAGGGGGCGGATGAACACTGAAGCTTTCTTT. The chain carries TRBV29-1 and TRBJ1-1; 9 nucleotides align to TRBD1. CDR3 length: 13 residues. The V gene end was trimmed by 7 bases and the J gene end by 0 bases; junction bases not matched to a gene: 3. CDR1 SQVTM and CDR2 ANQGSEA come from the germline V gene. Based on the CDR3 plus reference TRBV29-1 and TRBJ1-1, the full variable domain is SAVISQKPSRDICQRGTSLTIQCQVDSQVTMMFWYRQQPGQSLTLIATANQGSEATYESGFVIDKFPISRPNLTFSTLTVSNMSPEDSSIYLCSDRGRMNTEAFFGQGTRLTVV.

A single count supports this clone. The rearrangement links TRBV19 to TRBJ1-1, with D perhaps TRBD1 (6 bases). The CDR3 length is 16 residues. Germline values: CDR1 LNHDA, CDR2 SQIVND (reference sequence). V was cut by 4 bases and J by 1 base, with 16 bases left in between. CDR3 coding DNA: TGTGCCAGTAGTACAGGGACACATGGAGGGAACACTGAAGCTTTCTTT. This translates into CASSTGTHGGNTEAFF.

In regard to this clone: The sample has other DNA sequences that encode this CDR3 too. CDR3 sequence (DNA): TGTGCCAGTAGTATAAGCGGGAACAATGAGCAGTTCTTC. This sequence encodes CASSISGNNEQFF. The chain uses TRBV19 and TRBJ2-1, with 7 bases lining up with TRBD2. In germline, CDR1 is LNHDA, CDR2 SQIVND (reference sequence). V trimming: 2 bases; J trimming: 5 bases; junction bases outside the gene matches: 0. This CDR3 is built from 13 residues.

V gene TRBV9 combines with J gene TRBJ1-3; no clear D gene. CDR3 length: 14 amino acids. From germline, CDR1 is SGDLS and CDR2 YYNGEE. V was pared by 2 bases and J by 6 bases, with 12 bases between. The CDR3 loop is CASSVGGGANTIYF. The CDR3 DNA follows: TGTGCCAGCAGCGTTGGTGGAGGCGCAAACACCATATATTTT.

The V gene is TRBV29-1, the J gene TRBJ2-1, with 7 bases aligning to TRBD2. The CDR3 totals 14 residues. Losses at the gene ends were 4 bases for V and 4 bases for J; bases not matched to a gene: 7. From germline, CDR1 is SQVTM and CDR2 ANQGSEA. The CDR3 region is CSVGGGFVYNEQFF. CDR3 in DNA: TGCAGCGTTGGGGGGGGTTTCGTTTACAATGAGCAGTTCTTC.

The V gene is TRBV7-8, the J gene TRBJ1-4; D may be TRBD1 (5 bases). Germline V gives CDR1 SGHVS, CDR2 FQNEAQ. The CDR3 spans 14 residues. The germline V and J ends were trimmed by 5 bases and 2 bases, with 9 bases remaining between them. CDR3 sequence: CASSHRGTNEKLFF. The CDR3 coding sequence is TGTGCCAGCAGCCATCGGGGGACTAATGAAAAACTGTTTTTT.

The chain joins TRBV18 to TRBJ1-2; D is uncertain. The CDR3 spans 15 residues. Germline lookup yields CDR1 KGHSH and CDR2 LQKENI. Deletions cut 3 bases from V and 6 bases from J, with 17 bases between. Written as DNA, the CDR3 is TGTGCCAGCTCACCTGACTCGGGGTTCCCAGATGGCTACACCTTC. This gives the protein CASSPDSGFPDGYTF.

V and J are TRBV27 and TRBJ1-2, with 7 nucleotides matching TRBD1. The CDR3 covers 13 residues. Germline values: CDR1 MNHEY, CDR2 SMNVEV (reference sequence). The V segment lost 3 bases and the J segment 7 bases; nucleotides outside the gene matches: 5. DNA for the CDR3: TGTGCCAGCAGTTTCCAGGGGGTGGGTGGCTACACCTTC. Amino acid sequence: CASSFQGVGGYTF.

The chain is built from TRBV6-6 and TRBJ1-5; D perhaps matches TRBD1 (6 bases). This CDR3 contains 16 residues. Germline values: CDR1 MNHNY, CDR2 SVGAGI (reference sequence). Between the trimmed V and J ends, which lost 0 bases and 2 bases, there was a span of 11 bases. CDR3 protein: CASSYSQGGGNQPQHF. CDR3 DNA: TGTGCCAGCAGTTACTCACAGGGAGGGGGCAATCAGCCCCAGCATTTT.

The rearrangement joins TRBV28 to TRBJ2-7, with TRBD2 as a possible D gene (7 bases). Germline assignment: CDR1 MDHEN and CDR2 SYDVKM. CDR3 length equals 15 residues. The germline V and J ends were trimmed by 7 bases and 9 bases, with 25 bases remaining between them. CDR3 protein: CASIPGGANPTRQYF. DNA for the CDR3: TGTGCCAGCATCCCTGGGGGGGCCAACCCTACGAGGCAGTACTTC.

The chain recombines TRBV9 with TRBJ2-1, with 10 bases fitting TRBD2. Germline-derived CDR1 and CDR2 are SGDLS and YYNGEE. The ends lost 3 bases at V and 4 bases at J; junction bases unmatched: 10. The CDR3 totals 17 residues. CDR3 residues: CASSAGSSGRGYNEQFF. Written as DNA, the CDR3 is TGTGCCAGCAGCGCGGGATCTAGCGGGAGAGGATACAATGAGCAGTTCTTC.

The V and J genes are TRBV19 and TRBJ1-1; TRBD1 matches at 12 bases. This CDR3 comprises 15 residues. V dropped 6 bases and J dropped 6; count of bases not matched to a gene: 8. CDR1 is LNHDA and CDR2 is SQIVND in the germline V gene (reference sequence). The CDR3 DNA reads as TGTGCCAGTAGGGAACCGGGACAGGGGGCTTCTGAAGCTTTCTTT. Translating gives CASREPGQGASEAFF.

The rearrangement uses TRBV25-1 and TRBJ1-5, with 8 bases matching TRBD1. This CDR3 region has 17 residues. With V trimmed by 4 bases and J by 7 bases, 15 bases remained unmatched. Germline CDR1 is MGHDK and CDR2 is SYGVNS. The CDR3 is CASSGSWGRGRGQPQHF. The CDR3 region has the DNA TGTGCCAGCAGTGGCTCCTGGGGCAGGGGGCGAGGACAGCCCCAGCATTTT.

This CDR3 reads CASSLDSVTHMRAFF. The CDR3, as DNA: TGTGCCAGCAGCTTGGACTCGGTCACCCATATGAGGGCTTTCTTT. The chain employs TRBV5-4 and TRBJ1-1; D unresolved. CDR1 is SGHNT and CDR2 is YYREEE in the germline V gene (reference sequence). The ends were cut back, 0 bases at V and 11 bases at J, with 20 bases in the middle. The CDR3 has 15 residues.

The chain is built from TRBV7-2 and TRBJ2-7, with D possibly matching TRBD2 (5 bases). The CDR3 contains 14 residues. Germline V gene sequence: CDR1 SGHTA, CDR2 FQGNSA. V gave up 5 bases and J gave up 0 bases, with 11 bases separating them. The CDR3 region is CASSRDPSSYEQYF. CDR3 nucleotide sequence: TGTGCCAGCAGCCGGGATCCGAGCTCCTACGAGCAGTACTTC.

The rearrangement links TRBV10-3 to TRBJ1-2; no definite D call. This CDR3 contains 15 residues. V lost 0 bases to trimming and J lost 4 bases, with 12 bases between them. In germline, CDR1 is ENHRY, CDR2 SYGVKD. The CDR3 DNA is TGTGCCATCAGTGAGTCTGGCGGGTCAGGCTATGGCTACACCTTC. As protein: CAISESGGSGYGYTF.

The V and J genes are TRBV27 and TRBJ1-6; D might be TRBD1 (5 bases). Trimming took off 10 bases at V and 2 bases at J, with 12 bases between the two ends. This CDR3 has 14 amino acids. CDR1 is MNHEY and CDR2 is SMNVEV in the germline V gene (reference sequence). CDR3 nucleotide sequence: TGTGCCACAACAGGATTCCCCTATAATTCACCCCTCCACTTT. Translating it yields CATTGFPYNSPLHF.

This clone was detected once. The chain couples TRBV29-1 to TRBJ2-3, with D uncertain. This CDR3 comprises 11 residues. Germline V lookup: CDR1 SQVTM, CDR2 ANQGSEA. The germline V and J ends were trimmed by 1 base and 8 bases, with 7 bases remaining between them. CDR3 sequence reads: CSVEGRITQYF. As DNA, the CDR3 is TGCAGCGTTGAAGGGAGAATTACGCAGTATTTT.

The V and J genes are TRBV11-2 and TRBJ2-3, with a possible D match to TRBD1 (6 bases). Germline V gene data show CDR1 as SGHAT and CDR2 as FQNNGV. The CDR3 contains 17 residues. Between the trimmed V and J ends, which lost 5 bases and 4 bases, there was a span of 22 bases. CDR3 bases: TGTGCCAGCAGCCCCCGAGTTCGGGACAACTGGGCAGATACGCAGTATTTT. It yields the protein CASSPRVRDNWADTQYF. Looking up the rest from reference TRBV11-2 and TRBJ2-3 gives the full variable domain: EAGVAQSPRYKIIEKRQSVAFWCNPISGHATLYWYQQILGQGPKLLIQFQNNGVVDDSQLPKDRFSAERLKGVDSTLKIQPAKLEDSAVYLCASSPRVRDNWADTQYFGPGTRLTVL.

In DNA, the CDR3 is TGTGCCAGCAGTTATGCGGGGGTATTTACTGAAGCTTTCTTT. Amino acid sequence: CASSYAGVFTEAFF. The rearrangement uses TRBV6-2 or TRBV6-3 and TRBJ1-1; D may be TRBD1 (5 bases). V lost 3 bases and J 5 bases, leaving 13 bases between the germline ends. Germline-derived CDR1 and CDR2 are MNHEY and SVGEGT. CDR3 size: 14 residues.

Only a few counts were recorded for this clone. This chain connects TRBV7-8 to TRBJ2-7; the match to TRBD2 covers 13 bases. The V segment lost 2 bases and the J segment 6 bases; nucleotides outside the gene matches: 7. CDR3 length: 16 residues. Germline V gene sequence: CDR1 SGHVS, CDR2 FQNEAQ. The CDR3 sequence: CASSLSWTSGSLEQYF. DNA of the CDR3: TGTGCCAGCAGCTTATCGTGGACTAGCGGGAGTCTCGAGCAGTACTTC.

The V gene is TRBV7-9, the J gene TRBJ2-7; 7 nucleotides line up with TRBD2. Germline-derived CDR1 and CDR2 are SEHNR and FQNEAQ (reference sequence). V shed 3 bases and J 2 bases; nucleotides not matched to a gene: 4. The CDR3 runs to 14 residues. The CDR3 sequence: CASSFGGSAYEQYF. CDR3 DNA: TGTGCCAGCAGCTTTGGCGGGAGTGCCTACGAGCAGTACTTC.

This clone was seen once. The V and J genes are TRBV5-1 and TRBJ2-6; possibly TRBD2 for D (6 bases). This CDR3 spans 15 amino acids. The V end was cut by 4 bases, the J end by 2 bases, with 10 bases between. Germline V gene sequence: CDR1 SGHRS, CDR2 YFSETQ. CDR3 sequence: CASSPWGAGANVLTF. The CDR3 DNA is TGCGCCAGCAGCCCCTGGGGGGCTGGGGCCAACGTCCTGACTTTC.

The sample holds a few counts of this clone. This rearrangement joins TRBV11-3 to TRBJ2-1; 11 bases map to TRBD2. In germline, CDR1 is SGHNT, CDR2 YENEEA. J gave up 8 bases and V 5 bases, and 11 bases lay outside the gene matches. CDR3 size: 16 residues. DNA of the CDR3: TGTGCCAGCAGCCATCGTTTAGCGGGAGGGCCCTATGAGCAGTTCTTC. As protein: CASSHRLAGGPYEQFF.

CDR3 in amino acids: CASSFLAAHSGANVLTF. DNA for the CDR3: TGTGCCAGCAGCTTCCTAGCCGCCCACTCTGGGGCCAACGTCCTGACTTTC. The chain links TRBV5-4 to TRBJ2-6, with D possibly matching TRBD2 (5 bases). V lost 2 bases, J lost 0 bases, and 12 bases lay in between. Germline CDR1 and CDR2: SGHNT and YYREEE (reference sequence). The CDR3 is made up of 17 amino acids.

This chain connects TRBV10-3 to TRBJ2-5; 7 bases align to TRBD2. V shed 4 bases, J shed 5 bases, and the junction held 13 bases outside the gene matches. CDR1 ENHRY and CDR2 SYGVKD come from the germline V gene. The CDR3 sequence is 16 residues long. CDR3 residues: CAISGDYPGEWETQYF. DNA for the CDR3: TGTGCCATCAGTGGGGACTACCCGGGAGAGTGGGAGACCCAGTACTTC.

The J gene is TRBJ1-1, the V gene TRBV7-9; tentatively, D is TRBD1 (5 bases). This CDR3 is built from 14 residues. V was pared by 6 bases and J by 1 base, with 12 bases between. The germline gives CDR1 SEHNR, CDR2 FQNEAQ (reference sequence). This chain's CDR3 is CASRPGQGNTEAFF. CDR3 nucleotides: TGTGCCAGCAGACCCGGCCAGGGGAACACTGAAGCTTTCTTT.